This T cell receptor (beta chain) was recorded in a study of cytomegalovirus exposure and HLA in healthy donors. Germline-derived CDR1 and CDR2 are SGHVS and FQNEAQ. This CDR3 comprises 14 residues. Trimming left V 1 base short and J 2 bases short, with 9 bases between. This clone is medium-sized by share. With 60 Vbeta and 13 Jbeta primers, the PCR was carried out. Only in-frame clones appear in the TCRdb table, and some are missing; sequencing was by immunoSEQ multiplex PCR. In the table there are fewer than 200,000 clones, roughly 80% of which are singletons. The receptor's source is a man aged 25-45 years in good health and CMV-seronegative. This chain connects TRBV7-8 to TRBJ2-7; a weak D match, TRBD2 (5 bases). The sequenced sample was PBMCs. CDR3 sequence: CASSLGAGAYEQYF. CDR3 nucleotides: TGTGCCAGCAGCTTAGGGGCCGGGGCCTACGAGCAGTACTTC. Full variable domain (outside the CDR3, taken from reference TRBV7-8 and TRBJ2-7): GAGVSQSPRYKVAKRGQDVALRCDPISGHVSLFWYQQALGQGPEFLTYFQNEAQLDKSGLPSDRFFAERPEGSVSTLKIQRTQQEDSAVYLCASSLGAGAYEQYFGPGTRLTVT.